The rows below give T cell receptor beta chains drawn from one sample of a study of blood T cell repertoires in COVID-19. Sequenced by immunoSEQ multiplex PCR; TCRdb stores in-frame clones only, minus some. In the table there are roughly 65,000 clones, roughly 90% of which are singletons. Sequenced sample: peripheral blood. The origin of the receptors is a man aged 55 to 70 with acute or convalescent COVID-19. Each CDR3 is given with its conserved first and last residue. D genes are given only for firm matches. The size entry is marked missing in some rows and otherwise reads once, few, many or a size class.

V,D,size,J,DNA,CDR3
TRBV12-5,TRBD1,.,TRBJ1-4,TGTGCTAGTGGTTTGGGAGGGGGCGGTAATGAAAAACTGTTTTTT,CASGLGGGGNEKLFF
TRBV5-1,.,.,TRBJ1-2,TGCGCCAGCAGCCGTACCTTGGGGGGTAACTATGGCTACACCTTC,CASSRTLGGNYGYTF
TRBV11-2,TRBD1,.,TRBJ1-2,TGTGCCAGCAGCTTAGCGGTCAGGGGGGACTATGGCTACACCTTC,CASSLAVRGDYGYTF
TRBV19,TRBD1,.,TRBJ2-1,TGTGCCAGTAGTATAGCCCGGACAGGGAGAGGTTCCAATGAGCAGTTCTTC,CASSIARTGRGSNEQFF
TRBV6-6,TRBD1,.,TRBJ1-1,TGTGCCAGCAGTTCCCTAGGGACAGCGTATGAAGCTTTCTTT,CASSSLGTAYEAFF
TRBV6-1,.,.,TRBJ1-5,TGTGCCAGCAGTGAAGCGACAGTAAAGCATTTT,CASSEATVKHF
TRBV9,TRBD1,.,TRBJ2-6,TGTGCCAGCAGCGTAGCTCTGCAGGGGGCCTCCCCTGGGGCCAACGTCCTGACTTTC,CASSVALQGASPGANVLTF
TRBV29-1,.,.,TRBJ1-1,TGCAGCGTTGAAAACCCCGACTCATACACTGAAGCTTTCTTT,CSVENPDSYTEAFF
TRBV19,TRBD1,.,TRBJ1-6,TGTGCCAGTAGTCGGGACAGGGGTTCACCCCTCCACTTT,CASSRDRGSPLHF
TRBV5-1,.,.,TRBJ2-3,TGCGCCAGCAGCTTGGAAGGGGATAGCACAGATACGCAGTATTTT,CASSLEGDSTDTQYF
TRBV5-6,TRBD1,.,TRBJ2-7,TGTGCCAGCAGCCCAGGGACAGGGCTGAAGTCATACGAGCAGTACTTC,CASSPGTGLKSYEQYF
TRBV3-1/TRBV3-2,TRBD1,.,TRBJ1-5,TGTGCCAGCAGCCAAGGGGGACAGGTAAATCAGCCCCAGCATTTT,CASSQGGQVNQPQHF
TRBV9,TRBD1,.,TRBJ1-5,TGTGCCAGCAGCTTTGGGACAGGGGGCTATCAGCCCCAGCATTTT,CASSFGTGGYQPQHF
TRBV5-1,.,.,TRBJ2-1,TGCGCCAGCAGCTTGGACAACTACAATGAGCAGTTCTTC,CASSLDNYNEQFF
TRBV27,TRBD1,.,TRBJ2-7,TGTGCCAGCAGTCCTTCGGGACAGGGCTCCTACGAGCAGTACTTC,CASSPSGQGSYEQYF
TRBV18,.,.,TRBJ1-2,TGTGCCAGCTCACCTGGAGAAGGCTATGGCTACACCTTC,CASSPGEGYGYTF
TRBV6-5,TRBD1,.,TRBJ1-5,TGTGCCAGCAACCCCAGGGGGAATCAGCCCCAGCATTTT,CASNPRGNQPQHF
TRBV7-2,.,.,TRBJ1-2,TGTGCCAGCAGCTTATCGACAGTGGAATATAACTATGGCTACACCTTC,CASSLSTVEYNYGYTF
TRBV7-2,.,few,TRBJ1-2,TGTGCCGTTCTAGGCAGCGACCCTGTTTACTATGGCTACACCTTC,CAVLGSDPVYYGYTF
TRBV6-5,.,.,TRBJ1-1,TGTGCCAGCAGTTACCGTTTCCAGGGCAGTGAAGCTTTCTTT,CASSYRFQGSEAFF
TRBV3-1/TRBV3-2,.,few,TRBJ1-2,TGTGCCAGCAGCCACTATTCCAGGGATGGCTACACCTTC,CASSHYSRDGYTF
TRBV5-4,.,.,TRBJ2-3,TGTGCCAGCAGCCCGGGCGGGACTGCTAGCACAGATACGCAGTATTTT,CASSPGGTASTDTQYF
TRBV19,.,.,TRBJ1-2,TGTGCCAGTAGTGCGCAGGGTTCCTTCTATGGCTACACCTTC,CASSAQGSFYGYTF
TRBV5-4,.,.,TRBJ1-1,TGTGCCAGCAGCATGGGGGGGCGCGATAAAGAAGCTTTCTTT,CASSMGGRDKEAFF
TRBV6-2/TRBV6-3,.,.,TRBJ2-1,TGTGCCAGCAGCTCCTCAGGCAATGAGCAGTTCTTC,CASSSSGNEQFF
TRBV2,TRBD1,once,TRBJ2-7,TGTGCCAGCAGTGACTTCAGGGGGAGATTGGAGCAGTACTTC,CASSDFRGRLEQYF
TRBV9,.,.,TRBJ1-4,TGTGCCAGCAGCGTAGCTGAGGCGGATGAAAAACTGTTTTTT,CASSVAEADEKLFF
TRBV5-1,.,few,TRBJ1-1,TGCGCCAGCAGCTTGCCCGGACAGAACACTGAAGCTTTCTTT,CASSLPGQNTEAFF
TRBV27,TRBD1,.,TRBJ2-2,TGTGCCAGCAGTAGACAGGGGGGGTCCGGGGAGCTGTTTTTT,CASSRQGGSGELFF
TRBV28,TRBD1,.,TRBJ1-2,TGTGCCAGCAGTTTAAACCTAGAACAGGGGGTTATTGGCTACACCTTC,CASSLNLEQGVIGYTF
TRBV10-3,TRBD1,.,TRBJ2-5,TGTGCCATCACCGCCGGACAGGGACGGGAGACCCAGTACTTC,CAITAGQGRETQYF
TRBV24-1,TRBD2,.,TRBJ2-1,TGTGCCACCAGTGATTTGGGGGCTAGCGGAACGCTGTACAATGAGCAGTTCTTC,CATSDLGASGTLYNEQFF
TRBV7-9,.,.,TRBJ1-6,TGTGCCAGCAGCTTAGGCGCCGCCAGGGAAAGCTCCTATAATTCACCCCTCCACTTT,CASSLGAARESSYNSPLHF
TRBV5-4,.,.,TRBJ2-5,TGTGCCAGCAGCTTGGCCGTAGAAGAGACCCAGTACTTC,CASSLAVEETQYF
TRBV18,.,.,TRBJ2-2,TGTGCCAGCTCACCACTCGTAGAACAGACGAACACCGGGGAGCTGTTTTTT,CASSPLVEQTNTGELFF
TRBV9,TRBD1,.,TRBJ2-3,TGTGCCAGCAGCGTAAGGGGGCAGAGTGCAGATACGCAGTATTTT,CASSVRGQSADTQYF
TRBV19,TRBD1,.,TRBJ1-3,TGTGCCAGTAGCGACAGGGGCTCTGGAAACACCATATATTTT,CASSDRGSGNTIYF
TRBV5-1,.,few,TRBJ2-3,TGCGCCAGCAGCTTGGGACAGGCTAAAGATACGCAGTATTTT,CASSLGQAKDTQYF
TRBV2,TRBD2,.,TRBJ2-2,TGTGCCAGCAGTGCGTACCTTAGCGGGGGGCAGAACACCGGGGAGCTGTTTTTT,CASSAYLSGGQNTGELFF
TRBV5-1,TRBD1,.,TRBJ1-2,TGCGCCAGCACCCCGGACAGGGGTCCTTATGGCTACACCTTC,CASTPDRGPYGYTF
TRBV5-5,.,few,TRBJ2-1,TGTGCCAGCAGCTTGGTCGAGGAGCAGTTCTTC,CASSLVEEQFF
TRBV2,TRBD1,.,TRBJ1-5,TGTGCCAGCAGGGGGACAGCCTTTAGCAATCAGCCCCAGCATTTT,CASRGTAFSNQPQHF
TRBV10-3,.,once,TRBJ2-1,TGTGCCATCTGCCGCGGCGGTAAGGGGGAAGAGCAGTTCTTC,CAICRGGKGEEQFF
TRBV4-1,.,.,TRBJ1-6,TGCGCCAGCAGCCAAGAGTCTCAGGCCTTTAATTCACCCCTCCACTTT,CASSQESQAFNSPLHF
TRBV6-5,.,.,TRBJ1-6,TGTGCCAGCAGTTTCCAACGGACAGCCCTAGGGTCACCCCTCCACTTT,CASSFQRTALGSPLHF
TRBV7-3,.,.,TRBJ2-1,TGTGCCAGCAGCAAGTACAGGGTAACCTACAATGAGCAGTTCTTC,CASSKYRVTYNEQFF
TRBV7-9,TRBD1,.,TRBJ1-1,TGTGCCAGCAGCCGCGGGACAGCAGGCCTTATGAACACTGAAGCTTTCTTT,CASSRGTAGLMNTEAFF
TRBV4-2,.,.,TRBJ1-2,TGTGCCAGCAGCCAATTCGCCGACACCCGTAACTATGGCTACACCTTC,CASSQFADTRNYGYTF
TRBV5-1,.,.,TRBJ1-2,TGCGCCAGCTTCTCCGAGCAAGGCTACACCTTC,CASFSEQGYTF
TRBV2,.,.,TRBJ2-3,TGTGCCAGCAGTGAACGGCAGGGCCTTCACACAGATACGCAGTATTTT,CASSERQGLHTDTQYF
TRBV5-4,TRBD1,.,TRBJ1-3,TGTGCCAGCAGCGCGGGACAGACGTCTGGAAACACCATATATTTT,CASSAGQTSGNTIYF
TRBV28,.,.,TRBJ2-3,TGTGCCAGCAGTTTAACCATGGGGGGTACCCGCCGGGATACGCAGTATTTT,CASSLTMGGTRRDTQYF
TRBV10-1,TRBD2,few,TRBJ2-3,TGCGCCAGCAGTGCGCTAGCGGGGGGCCGCACAGATACGCAGTATTTT,CASSALAGGRTDTQYF
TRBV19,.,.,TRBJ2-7,TGTGCCAGTAGTATCAATAGTGGGGGCAAGGAAGAGCAGTACTTC,CASSINSGGKEEQYF
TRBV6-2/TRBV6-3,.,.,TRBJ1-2,TGTGCCAGCAGTTACACATCCGTGGTTGGTTATGGCTACACCTTC,CASSYTSVVGYGYTF
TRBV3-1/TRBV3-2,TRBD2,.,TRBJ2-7,TGTGCCAGCAGCCAATCCTCCGGGGGGGGAAGCTCCTACGAGCAGTACTTC,CASSQSSGGGSSYEQYF
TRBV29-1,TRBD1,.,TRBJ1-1,TGCAGCGCTTCAGGGGGCGGTGGTTTGGCTTTCTTT,CSASGGGGLAFF
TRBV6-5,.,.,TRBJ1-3,TGTGCCAGCGGTAACAGAAAAGGAAACACCATATATTTT,CASGNRKGNTIYF
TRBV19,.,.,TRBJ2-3,TGTGCCAGTAGTAGTTTCCCGGGCACAGATACGCAGTATTTT,CASSSFPGTDTQYF
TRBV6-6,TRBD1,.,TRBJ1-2,TGTGCCAGCAGTTTCCGGACAGGGACTAACTATGGCTACACCTTC,CASSFRTGTNYGYTF